This entry is about one T cell receptor (beta chain). The antigen is not known. Every depressed patient was matched in pairs with a non-depressed control on sex, age, current smoking status and body mass index. Patients had DSM-IV major depressive disorder with a Hamilton Depression score of at least 18. About 95% CD4+ purity was typical by flow cytometry. TCRdb's copy holds only in-frame clones and misses some; the assay was immunoSEQ multiplex PCR. Found here are 10,000 to 15,000 clones, about nine tenths of them singletons; the top ten hold 0.82%. These data are taken from a study of untreated major depressive disorder. Study-wide results and limits: TRBV25-01 and TRBV02-01 usage differences were not statistically significant. TRBV05-01 (Vbeta 5.1) usage was higher in CD4+ T cells of depressed patients than controls.

The germline gives CDR1 SGHRS, CDR2 YFSETQ. The V segment lost 2 bases and the J segment 5 bases; nucleotides outside the gene matches: 4. The CDR3 is made up of 14 amino acids. The chain links TRBV5-1 to TRBJ2-5, with 9 bases matching TRBD2. This TCR derives from a man aged 25 to 40 with major depressive disorder. Material for sequencing was CD4+ T cells from PBMCs. CDR3 coding DNA: TGCGCCAGCAGCTTTAGCGGGGGCGAGGAGACCCAGTACTTC. This gives the protein CASSFSGGEETQYF.